One and the same sample provided the 17 T cell receptor beta chains below, sequenced in a study of cytomegalovirus exposure and HLA in healthy donors. 13 Jbeta primers and 60 Vbeta primers were used for the PCR. Assay: immunoSEQ multiplex PCR; the TCRdb copy retains only in-frame clones and omits some. The table lists 120,000 or so clones, roughly 75% of them singletons. The sequenced sample consisted of PBMCs. The receptors originated from a man aged 25 to 40 in good health and CMV-seropositive.

The V and J genes are TRBV7-3 and TRBJ1-3; TRBD1 agrees at 11 bases. Germline V gene lookup returns CDR1 SGHTA and CDR2 FQGTGA. This CDR3 comprises 15 residues. V shed 5 bases, J shed 8 bases, and the junction held 8 bases outside the gene matches. The CDR3 loop is CASSRTGGASDTIYF. CDR3 in DNA: TGTGCCAGCAGCCGGACAGGGGGCGCGTCGGACACCATATATTTT.

This chain connects TRBV5-4 to TRBJ1-2; 7 bases match TRBD1. V was clipped by 5 bases and J by 2 bases; unmatched bases: 6. This CDR3 contains 14 residues. Looked up from germline, CDR1 is SGHNT and CDR2 is YYREEE (reference sequence). This CDR3 is CASSGQVLNYGYTF. The CDR3 nucleotides read TGTGCCAGCAGTGGACAGGTCCTCAACTATGGCTACACCTTC. The complete variable domain, with remaining parts taken from reference TRBV5-4 and TRBJ1-2, reads ETGVTQSPTHLIKTRGQQVTLRCSSQSGHNTVSWYQQALGQGPQFIFQYYREEENGRGNFPPRFSGLQFPNYSSELNVNALELDDSALYLCASSGQVLNYGYTFGSGTRLTVV.

The chain combines TRBV5-1 with TRBJ2-5, with 8 bases lining up with TRBD1. CDR1 is SGHRS and CDR2 is YFSETQ in the germline V gene. The J segment lost 6 bases and the V segment lost 6 bases, leaving 4 bases of the junction unmatched. This CDR3 is 12 amino acids long. The CDR3 DNA sequence: TGCGCCAGCACAGACAGGGGACAGACCCAGTACTTC. Its protein is CASTDRGQTQYF.

The CDR3 reads CASGNLNYEQYF. The CDR3 DNA is TGTGCCAGCGGCAACCTTAATTACGAGCAGTACTTC. This chain joins TRBV28 and TRBJ2-7; D is unresolved. Germline assignment: CDR1 MDHEN and CDR2 SYDVKM. Trimming shortened V by 8 bases and J by 4 bases, and 12 bases separated the two germline ends. The CDR3 covers 12 residues.

The chain links TRBV6-6 to TRBJ2-1; maybe TRBD1 (5 bases). This CDR3 has 14 residues. Germline V gene lookup returns CDR1 MNHNY and CDR2 SVGAGI (reference sequence). Trimming left V 6 bases short and J 4 bases short, with 13 bases between. CDR3 nucleotide sequence: TGTGCCAGCAGACGCGACAGCCTTTACAATGAGCAGTTCTTC. It specifies CASRRDSLYNEQFF.

This chain joins TRBV9 and TRBJ1-1; no reliable D call. The V end was cut by 2 bases, the J end by 1 base, with 9 bases between. The germline V gene has CDR1 SGDLS and CDR2 YYNGEE. The CDR3 is made up of 14 amino acids. Here the CDR3 reads CASSVRHSNTEAFF. In nucleotides, the CDR3 is TGTGCCAGCAGCGTGAGACATTCGAACACTGAAGCTTTCTTT.

This clone has only a few counts. V usage is TRBV4-1 and J usage is TRBJ1-2; no clear D gene. Germline V gene sequence: CDR1 MGHRA, CDR2 YSYEKL. V was cut by 1 base and J by 5 bases, with 8 bases left in between. The CDR3 has 13 residues. The CDR3 is CASSQVGQYGYTF. CDR3 sequence (DNA): TGCGCCAGCAGCCAAGTTGGCCAGTATGGCTACACCTTC.

The rearrangement joins TRBV4-2 to TRBJ2-7; D is undetermined. The CDR3 contains 12 residues. Germline V gives CDR1 LGHNA, CDR2 YNFKEQ. Between the trimmed V and J ends, which lost 0 bases and 3 bases, there was a span of 3 bases. CDR3 residues: CASSQDLYEQYF. The DNA for the CDR3 is TGTGCCAGCAGCCAAGATCTCTACGAGCAGTACTTC.

The rearrangement uses TRBV28 and TRBJ2-2, with D uncertain. The CDR3 loop spans 15 amino acids. The germline CDR1 and CDR2 sequences are MDHEN and SYDVKM. Trimming removed 5 bases from V and 3 bases from J, with 13 bases in between. CDR3 protein: CASSDGGADTGELFF. The CDR3 DNA follows: TGTGCCAGCAGTGACGGTGGTGCGGACACCGGGGAGCTGTTTTTT. Complete variable domain (other parts from reference TRBV28 and TRBJ2-2): DVKVTQSSRYLVKRTGEKVFLECVQDMDHENMFWYRQDPGLGLRLIYFSYDVKMKEKGDIPEGYSVSREKKERFSLILESASTNQTSMYLCASSDGGADTGELFFGEGSRLTVL.

This chain links TRBV14 with TRBJ1-1; TRBD1 matches at 7 bases. Germline CDR1 SGHDN, CDR2 FVKESK. Germline trimming cut 1 base from V and 0 bases from J; bases unmatched to any gene: 2. The CDR3 runs 15 residues. In DNA, the CDR3 is TGTGCCAGCAGCCAAGCGGACAGGATGAACACTGAAGCTTTCTTT. This sequence encodes CASSQADRMNTEAFF.

The chain links TRBV11-2 to TRBJ2-5; the D gene is possibly TRBD1 (5 bases). V shed 0 bases and J shed 5 bases, with 10 bases lying between them. Looked up from germline, CDR1 is SGHAT and CDR2 is FQNNGV. The CDR3 is made up of 14 amino acids. CDR3 DNA: TGTGCCAGCAGCTTAGACAGGGTTACGGAGACCCAGTACTTC. Translating it yields CASSLDRVTETQYF.

Only a few counts were recorded for this clone. The gene calls are TRBV7-2 and TRBJ2-5, with D tentatively TRBD1 (5 bases). The V gene's germline CDR1 is SGHTA and CDR2 FQGNSA. The CDR3 is 16 amino acids. V was cut by 4 bases and J by 2 bases, with 17 bases left in between. The CDR3 is CASSSGLLGQQETQYF. For the CDR3, the DNA is TGTGCCAGCAGCTCTGGTTTGCTCGGACAACAAGAGACCCAGTACTTC.

Written as DNA, the CDR3 is TGTGCCAGCAGCTTATTGGACAGGGGTTACAATGAGCAGTTCTTC. This encodes CASSLLDRGYNEQFF. V is TRBV11-2 and J is TRBJ2-1, with 9 bases aligning to TRBD1. Germline lookup yields CDR1 SGHAT and CDR2 FQNNGV. The CDR3 runs 15 residues. With 2 bases clipped from V and 4 bases from J, the junction kept 3 bases outside the gene matches.

The V gene is TRBV5-1, the J gene TRBJ2-2; tentatively, D is TRBD2 (7 bases). Trimming stripped 4 bases from V and 4 bases from J, with 17 bases between. The CDR3 contains 16 residues. The germline CDR1 and CDR2 sequences are SGHRS and YFSETQ. In DNA form, the CDR3 reads TGCGCCAGCAGCGGCCTCGGGGGGCTGGGCACCGGGGAGCTGTTTTTT. This gives the protein CASSGLGGLGTGELFF.

The rearrangement uses TRBV28 and TRBJ2-7, with D possibly matching TRBD2 (5 bases). Trimming stripped 10 bases from V and 5 bases from J, with 15 bases between. The germline gives CDR1 MDHEN, CDR2 SYDVKM. There are 12 residues in the CDR3. The CDR3 sequence: CATLTGSNEQYF. CDR3 nucleotides: TGTGCCACCCTAACGGGGTCGAACGAGCAGTACTTC.

In regard to this clone: One junction end disagrees with the germline gene, perhaps due to a read error. Other nucleotide sequences from this sample produce the same CDR3. The V and J genes are TRBV11-2 and TRBJ2-1; no firm D call. Germline V lookup: CDR1 SGHAT, CDR2 FQNNGV. CDR3 length: 12 amino acids. The CDR3 DNA sequence: TGTGCCAGCAGCCTAGATCGGAATGAGCAGTTCTTC. Residues: CASSLDRNEQFF.

This clone has only a few counts. V usage is TRBV30 and J usage is TRBJ1-2; D unresolved. CDR3 length: 12 amino acids. Germline-derived CDR1 and CDR2 are GTSNPN and SVGIG (reference sequence). The V end was cut by 2 bases, the J end by 4 bases, with 8 bases between. The CDR3 nucleotides are TGTGCCTGGAGTTTTGAGGTCTATGGCTACACCTTC. Protein sequence: CAWSFEVYGYTF.